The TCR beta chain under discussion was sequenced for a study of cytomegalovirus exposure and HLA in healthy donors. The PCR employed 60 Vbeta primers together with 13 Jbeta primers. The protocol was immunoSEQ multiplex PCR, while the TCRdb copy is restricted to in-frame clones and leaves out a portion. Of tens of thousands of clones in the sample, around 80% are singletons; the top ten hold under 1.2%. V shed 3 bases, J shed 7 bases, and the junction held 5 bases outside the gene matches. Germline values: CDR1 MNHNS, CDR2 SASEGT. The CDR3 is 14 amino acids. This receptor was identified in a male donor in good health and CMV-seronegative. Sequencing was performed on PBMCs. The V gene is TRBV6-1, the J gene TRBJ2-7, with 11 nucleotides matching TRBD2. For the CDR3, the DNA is TGTGCCAGCAGTGAGGCTAGCGGGAGGCTTGAGCAGTACTTC. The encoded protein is CASSEASGRLEQYF.